The 23 T cell receptor beta chains below were found in one sample sequenced in a study of response to subunit inactivated influenza vaccine. TCRdb itself ran the RT-PCR reads through MiXCR, one entry per CDR3 protein. Among more than 250,000 distinct CDR3 sequences listed, about a fifth were seen once. Sequenced here: PBMCs from blood, sampled approximately 20 months after vaccination. These receptors were taken from a man aged 50 to 75 who received an inactivated influenza vaccine.

V and J are TRBV4-2 and TRBJ2-3; tentatively, D is TRBD1 (5 bases). Trimming shortened V by 0 bases and J by 5 bases, and 12 bases separated the two germline ends. This CDR3 contains 15 residues. The germline gives CDR1 LGHNA, CDR2 YNFKEQ. CDR3 in DNA: TGTGCCAGCAGCCAAGATTTCACGCAGGGAGATACGCAGTATTTT. Protein product: CASSQDFTQGDTQYF.

This rearrangement joins TRBV6-1 to TRBJ1-5, with 7 bases fitting TRBD1. The germline V gene encodes CDR1 MNHNS and CDR2 SASEGT. The J segment lost 6 bases and the V segment lost 6 bases, leaving 11 bases of the junction unmatched. This CDR3 region has 15 residues. In DNA, the CDR3 is TGTGCCAGCAGCCCAGGACAGGCGCCCCTTCAGCCCCAGCATTTT. Translating gives CASSPGQAPLQPQHF.

This clonotype was picked up many times. V usage is TRBV2 and J usage is TRBJ2-7, with 7 bases aligning to TRBD1. This CDR3 comprises 13 residues. Losses at the gene ends were 6 bases for V and 0 bases for J; bases not matched to a gene: 2. The germline gives CDR1 SNHLY, CDR2 FYNNEI. CDR3 nucleotide sequence: TGTGCCAGCAGCGACAGGGCCTCCTACGAGCAGTACTTC. Residues: CASSDRASYEQYF.

CDR3 DNA: TGTGCCACCAGTGATTTGCAGGGGGTAGGCGGAGAGACCCAGTACTTC. Its protein product is CATSDLQGVGGETQYF. The V and J genes are TRBV24-1 and TRBJ2-5, with 7 bases aligning to TRBD1. V lost 0 bases to trimming and J lost 4 bases; unmatched junction nucleotides: 7. Germline V gene sequence: CDR1 KGHDR, CDR2 SFDVKD. This CDR3 has 16 residues.

The chain has TRBV5-1 and TRBJ1-1; 8 bases line up with TRBD1. The V segment lost 0 bases and the J segment 11 bases; nucleotides outside the gene matches: 12. The germline CDR1 and CDR2 sequences are SGHRS and YFSETQ. This CDR3 is built from 15 residues. The CDR3 DNA reads TGCGCCAGCAGCTTGGACAGGGGGGTTTTTTCGGATGCTTTCTTT. Translating gives CASSLDRGVFSDAFF.

The rearrangement joins TRBV9 to TRBJ2-7, with 8 bases fitting TRBD2. The trim removed 0 bases at V and 6 bases at J, leaving 5 bases unmatched. The CDR3 has 14 residues. Germline CDR1 and CDR2: SGDLS and YYNGEE. The CDR3: CASSVDGRAVEQYF. The CDR3 DNA reads TGTGCCAGCAGCGTAGACGGGAGGGCCGTCGAGCAGTACTTC.

This clonotype was observed once. The chain employs TRBV6-5 and TRBJ2-1; TRBD2 matches at 11 bases. Germline V gene lookup returns CDR1 MNHEY and CDR2 SVGAGI. V dropped 6 bases and J dropped 13; count of bases not matched to a gene: 5. The CDR3 runs to 12 residues. CDR3 sequence (DNA): TGTGCCAGCAGGATAGCGGGAGGGCCCCAGTTCTTC. Translating gives CASRIAGGPQFF.

This clonotype was seen a handful of times. The chain recombines TRBV4-3 with TRBJ1-4; D gene ambiguous. CDR1 and CDR2 from the germline V gene are LGHNA and YSLEER. This CDR3 spans 13 amino acids. V lost 0 bases to trimming and J lost 7 bases, with 6 bases between them. The DNA of the CDR3 is TGCGCCAGCAGCCAAGATGCAGGTGAAAAACTGTTTTTT. Protein sequence: CASSQDAGEKLFF.

V and J are TRBV6-5 and TRBJ1-2; 8 bases fit TRBD1. The germline CDR1 and CDR2 sequences are MNHEY and SVGAGI. With 4 bases clipped from V and 3 bases from J, the junction kept 7 bases outside the gene matches. The length of the CDR3 is 15 residues. CDR3 DNA sequence: TGTGCCAGCAGTTCAAGACAGGGGTTGTACTATGGCTACACCTTC. Protein: CASSSRQGLYYGYTF.

A few counts support this clonotype. The chain couples TRBV7-3 to TRBJ1-1; perhaps TRBD1 as D (6 bases). Per the germline V gene, CDR1 is SGHTA and CDR2 is FQGTGA. The CDR3 spans 14 residues. The V gene lost 3 bases and the J gene lost 3 bases, with 11 bases spanning the gap. CDR3 DNA sequence: TGTGCCAGCAGCTTGAACAGGGATGACACTGAAGCTTTCTTT. Translated, it gives CASSLNRDDTEAFF. The full variable domain, rest sourced from reference TRBV7-3 and TRBJ1-1, is GAGVSQTPSNKVTEKGKYVELRCDPISGHTALYWYRQSLGQGPEFLIYFQGTGAADDSGLPNDRFFAVRPEGSVSTLKIQRTERGDSAVYLCASSLNRDDTEAFFGQGTRLTVV.

The chain combines TRBV7-2 with TRBJ1-5; D not resolved. The CDR3 is 15 residues long. Germline V gives CDR1 SGHTA, CDR2 FQGNSA. V lost 1 base and J lost 4, with 11 bases in between. DNA for the CDR3: TGTGCCAGCAGCTTAGTTCCCACGGGGAATCAGCCCCAGCATTTT. Amino acids: CASSLVPTGNQPQHF.

This clonotype appeared a few times. The V call is TRBV11-2, the J call TRBJ2-7; D unclear. The CDR3 loop spans 14 amino acids. Trimming stripped 1 base from V and 2 bases from J, with 9 bases between. The germline gives CDR1 SGHAT, CDR2 FQNNGV. This CDR3 is CASSLGVGPYEQYF. The CDR3 bases are TGTGCCAGCAGCTTAGGAGTGGGTCCCTACGAGCAGTACTTC.

Here the CDR3 DNA reads TGTGCCAGCAGCTTTAGACAGGTCCTAACCGGGGAGCTGTTTTTT. It encodes CASSFRQVLTGELFF. The chain links TRBV5-5 to TRBJ2-2, with D tentatively TRBD1 (6 bases). Germline lookup yields CDR1 SGHKS and CDR2 YYEKEE (reference sequence). Deletions cut 2 bases from V and 5 bases from J, with 13 bases between. This CDR3 comprises 15 residues.

Remarks on this clonotype: One end of the junction varies from germline; a read error may be responsible. The chain has TRBV12-3 or TRBV12-4 and TRBJ1-5; maybe TRBD1 (5 bases). The CDR3 length is 15 residues. CDR3 region: CASRLGGAYNQPQHF. CDR3 DNA sequence: TGTGCCAGCAGGTTAGGAGGGGCCTACAATCAGCCCCAGCATTTT.

The genes are TRBV6-1 and TRBJ1-2, with D perhaps TRBD1 (6 bases). The CDR3 consists of 14 residues. Looked up from germline, CDR1 is MNHNS and CDR2 is SASEGT. Between the trimmed V and J ends, which lost 6 bases and 6 bases, there was a span of 17 bases. CDR3 in amino acids: CASSPTGFLDGYTF. The CDR3 nucleotides read TGTGCCAGCAGCCCGACAGGTTTCTTGGATGGCTACACCTTC.

The chain couples TRBV20-1 to TRBJ2-7, with a weak D call TRBD1 (6 bases). Germline V lookup: CDR1 DFQATT, CDR2 SNEGSKA (reference sequence). The CDR3 sequence is 13 residues long. The germline V and J ends were trimmed by 5 bases and 2 bases, with 13 bases remaining between them. The CDR3 DNA reads as TGCAGTGCTTTAGACAGGTCGGCCTACGAGCAGTACTTC. Encoded protein: CSALDRSAYEQYF.

This chain uses TRBV6-1 with TRBJ1-2; 9 positions agree with TRBD1. The CDR3 length is 15 residues. V was clipped by 7 bases and J by 7 bases; unmatched bases: 13. Looked up from germline, CDR1 is MNHNS and CDR2 is SASEGT. The CDR3 reads CASTHGGQGFGGYTF. CDR3 bases: TGTGCCAGCACCCACGGTGGACAGGGGTTCGGTGGCTACACCTTC.

The J gene is TRBJ2-4, the V gene TRBV6-6; possible D gene TRBD2, 5 bases. Germline CDR1 reads MNHNY; CDR2 reads SVGAGI (reference sequence). This CDR3 contains 13 residues. The V gene lost 5 bases and the J gene lost 8 bases, with 13 bases spanning the gap. CDR3 protein: CASSLPGEYIQYF. CDR3 DNA sequence: TGTGCCAGCAGTCTCCCCGGGGAATACATTCAGTACTTC.

Worth noting for this clonotype: The final CDR3 position lacks the conserved phenylalanine or tryptophan, pointing to a likely read error. The rearrangement uses TRBV7-9 and TRBJ2-5; 7 nucleotides align to TRBD1. V was clipped by 6 bases and J by 4 bases; unmatched bases: 2. The CDR3 totals 12 residues. Germline-derived CDR1 and CDR2 are SEHNR and FQNEAQ (reference sequence). The CDR3 region is CASSHRGETQYL. The CDR3, as DNA: TGTGCCAGCAGTCACAGGGGAGAGACCCAGTACCTC.

This chain uses TRBV9 with TRBJ2-3, with 13 bases aligning to TRBD2. Per the germline V gene, CDR1 is SGDLS and CDR2 is YYNGEE. The CDR3 extends over 16 amino acids. V trimming: 7 bases; J trimming: 3 bases; junction bases outside the gene matches: 8. Here the CDR3 DNA reads TGTGCCAGCGGGCGCAGGACTAGCGGGGGTACAGATACGCAGTATTTT. Protein product: CASGRRTSGGTDTQYF.

V and J are TRBV28 and TRBJ2-2, with TRBD2 identical over 8 bases. The junction had 5 bases not matched to a gene; V was cut back by 6 bases and J by 5 bases. Germline-derived CDR1 and CDR2 are MDHEN and SYDVKM. The CDR3 totals 14 residues. This chain's CDR3 is CASRAGAGTGELFF. CDR3 in DNA: TGTGCCAGCAGAGCGGGGGCTGGGACCGGGGAGCTGTTTTTT.

J is TRBJ1-5 and V is TRBV3-1; D not resolved. With 1 base removed from V and 4 bases from J, the gap between germline ends came to 11 bases. The length of the CDR3 is 15 residues. CDR1 and CDR2 (germline): LGHDT, YNNKEL (reference sequence). DNA of the CDR3: TGTGCCAGCAGCCAAGGTCGGTCAGTAAATCAGCCCCAGCATTTT. Translated: CASSQGRSVNQPQHF.

This chain links TRBV20-1 with TRBJ1-6; D perhaps matches TRBD1 (6 bases). This CDR3 contains 12 residues. V gave up 3 bases and J gave up 8 bases, with 8 bases separating them. CDR1 DFQATT and CDR2 SNEGSKA come from the germline V gene (reference sequence). CDR3 in DNA: TGCAGTGCTAGCCGACAGGATTCACCCCTCCACTTT. Its protein is CSASRQDSPLHF.